This TCR beta chain was retrieved from a study of cytotoxic CD8 clonotypes in ibrutinib-treated CLL. Across the whole study: Partial response was seen in about 25 patients and complete response in 2; after median roughly six years, about 14 stayed remitted, about 12 progressed.

Study results and caveats: Clonality increased with ibrutinib response but returned toward baseline at progression. Circulating CD8+ T-cell counts were tracked by baseline clonality, which exceeded that of age-matched healthy donors.

Depths of 1 in 200,000 to 1 in 1 million T cells were the sequencing target. Clones were read by immunoSEQ multiplex PCR, and TCRdb kept only the in-frame ones, dropping some. This table has about 140,000 clones, roughly 80% appearing once. For this clone: Antigen unknown.

V was trimmed by 5 bases and J by 2 bases, leaving 10 bases between them. The CDR3 is 13 amino acids. In germline, CDR1 is MNHEY, CDR2 SVGAGI. This TCR derives from a human donor with chronic lymphocytic leukemia. The rearrangement joins TRBV6-5 to TRBJ2-7; no reliable D call. This sample comprised PBMCs, obtained after 12 months of ibrutinib treatment. The CDR3 DNA is TGTGCCAGCAGTCTGGACGGGCCCTACGAGCAGTACTTC. Translated: CASSLDGPYEQYF.